This is a list of T cell receptor beta chains from one sample in a study of cytomegalovirus exposure and HLA in healthy donors. Repertoires were generated with immunoSEQ multiplex PCR, while TCRdb's copy carries only in-frame clones and drops some. The data contain some 170,000 clones, 72% of them seen just once; the ten biggest clones take up about 2.5%. The sequencing input was PBMCs. The receptors were gathered from a human donor in good health. CDR3s include the opening cysteine and the closing phenylalanine or tryptophan. Each record gives: clone size, V gene, J gene, D gene, CDR3 protein, CDR3 DNA. The D gene is left open where the match is weak. Where a row states a size, it is once, few, many or the class of an expanded clone; other rows omit it.

>once|TRBV7-8|TRBJ2-7|TRBD1
CASSFGQGIAYEQYF
TGTGCCAGCAGCTTCGGACAGGGGATAGCCTACGAGCAGTACTTC
>-|TRBV11-2|TRBJ1-2|TRBD1
CASSSHRGANYGYTF
TGTGCCAGCAGCTCGCACAGGGGTGCTAACTATGGCTACACCTTC
>-|TRBV19|TRBJ1-5|-
CASSIMGGRNQPQHF
TGTGCCAGTAGTATCATGGGGGGACGCAATCAGCCCCAGCATTTT
>-|TRBV6-1|TRBJ1-1|-
CASRSIGGLNTEAFF
TGTGCCAGCAGATCCATCGGGGGGTTGAACACTGAAGCTTTCTTT
>few|TRBV30|TRBJ1-1|-
CAWTRAAPTNTEAFF
TGTGCCTGGACGAGGGCCGCGCCCACTAACACTGAAGCTTTCTTT
>-|TRBV2|TRBJ1-5|-
CASSQDSNPQPQHF
TGTGCCAGCAGTCAGGACAGTAACCCCCAGCCCCAGCATTTT
>-|TRBV4-1|TRBJ2-5|-
CASSQAPKETQYF
TGCGCCAGCAGCCAGGCACCCAAAGAGACCCAGTACTTC
>-|TRBV5-1|TRBJ1-1|TRBD1
CASRQSGATGGRTEAFF
TGCGCCAGCAGACAATCGGGGGCAACAGGGGGCAGGACTGAAGCTTTCTTT
>-|TRBV7-7|TRBJ2-1|-
CASSLAGGANYNEQFF
TGTGCTAGCAGCTTAGCTGGGGGGGCGAACTACAATGAGCAGTTCTTC
>-|TRBV7-3|TRBJ2-5|-
CASSAATSQETQYF
TGTGCCAGCAGCGCTGCGACTAGCCAAGAGACCCAGTACTTC
>-|TRBV7-8|TRBJ1-1|-
CATQENTEAFF
TGTGCAACACAAGAGAACACTGAAGCTTTCTTT
>-|TRBV6-5|TRBJ2-7|-
CASRGQAYEQYF
TGTGCCAGCAGGGGGCAGGCATACGAGCAGTACTTC
>few|TRBV6-4|TRBJ1-1|-
CASSEVQGTEAFF
TGTGCCAGCAGTGAAGTTCAGGGGACTGAAGCTTTCTTT
>-|TRBV2|TRBJ2-5|-
CASIGSRLETQYF
TGTGCCAGCATTGGTAGCCGCCTAGAGACCCAGTACTTC
>-|TRBV18|TRBJ1-1|-
CASSPGLNTEAFF
TGTGCCAGCTCACCCGGGTTGAACACTGAAGCTTTCTTT
>-|TRBV5-8|TRBJ2-7|TRBD2
CASSLGAGIAGGHLGEQYF
TGTGCCAGCAGCTTGGGAGCCGGGATAGCGGGGGGACATCTGGGCGAGCAGTACTTC
>-|TRBV5-6|TRBJ2-7|TRBD1
CASSSIQGQERYEQYF
TGTGCCAGCAGCTCAATTCAGGGACAGGAACGCTACGAGCAGTACTTC
>-|TRBV19|TRBJ1-5|TRBD1
CASSPGTAIIPQHF
TGTGCCAGTAGTCCCGGGACAGCCATCATCCCCCAGCATTTT
>-|TRBV6-5|TRBJ1-1|TRBD1
CASRRQGYSTEAFF
TGTGCCAGCAGGCGACAGGGGTATAGTACTGAAGCTTTCTTT
>-|TRBV19|TRBJ1-2|-
CASSIDLGGYTF
TGTGCCAGTAGTATAGATCTAGGAGGCTACACCTTC
>-|TRBV7-2|TRBJ2-1|TRBD1
CASSLVGQVTYNEQFF
TGTGCCAGCAGCTTGGTGGGACAGGTGACGTACAATGAGCAGTTCTTC
>few|TRBV7-2|TRBJ2-3|-
CASSLPSTDTQYF
TGTGCCAGCAGCCTACCCAGCACAGATACGCAGTATTTT
>-|TRBV9|TRBJ2-1|TRBD2
CASSDTSGGPSYNEQFF
TGTGCCAGCAGCGACACTAGCGGGGGGCCCTCCTACAATGAGCAGTTCTTC
>-|TRBV14|TRBJ1-1|-
CASSQAQGGYTEAFF
TGTGCCAGCAGCCAAGCTCAAGGGGGATACACTGAAGCTTTCTTT
>-|TRBV21-1|TRBJ1-3|-
CASSKDRFSGNTIYF
TGTGCCAGCAGCAAGGACAGGTTCTCTGGAAACACCATATATTTT
>-|TRBV7-8|TRBJ2-3|-
CASSLGGGAYTDTQYF
TGTGCCAGCAGCTTAGGAGGGGGGGCCTACACAGATACGCAGTATTTT
>few|TRBV2|TRBJ1-5|-
CASSEWDMSNQPQHF
TGTGCCAGCAGTGAGTGGGACATGAGCAATCAGCCCCAGCATTTT
>once|TRBV5-6|TRBJ1-4|-
CASSSGHYGEKLFF
TGTGCCAGCAGCTCGGGACACTATGGTGAAAAACTGTTTTTT
>once|TRBV29-1|TRBJ1-2|-
CSALEGSGYGYTF
TGCAGCGCCCTGGAGGGGAGCGGCTATGGCTACACCTTC
>-|TRBV4-1|TRBJ2-5|-
CASSREFRGGETQYF
TGCGCCAGCAGCCGAGAATTTAGGGGGGGAGAGACCCAGTACTTC
>-|TRBV2|TRBJ1-3|TRBD1
CASNADRAGNTIYF
TGTGCCAGCAACGCGGACAGGGCGGGAAACACCATATATTTT
>-|TRBV29-1|TRBJ2-5|TRBD2
CSVVIAGGQETQYF
TGCAGCGTTGTAATAGCGGGGGGGCAAGAGACCCAGTACTTC
>-|TRBV19|TRBJ1-3|-
CASSIAGQGSGNTIYF
TGTGCCAGTAGTATCGCGGGCCAGGGGTCTGGAAACACCATATATTTT
>-|TRBV5-4|TRBJ2-6|TRBD2
CASSLDGGIRVLTF
TGTGCCAGCAGCCTAGACGGGGGGATACGTGTCCTGACTTTC
>-|TRBV30|TRBJ2-7|-
CAWSVVGGPYEQYF
TGTGCCTGGAGTGTAGTGGGGGGGCCCTACGAGCAGTACTTC
>-|TRBV9|TRBJ2-5|-
CASSVGLSGYQETQYF
TGTGCCAGCAGCGTAGGCCTCTCGGGTTACCAAGAGACCCAGTACTTC
>few|TRBV27|TRBJ2-7|TRBD1
CASRTGASNEQYF
TGTGCCAGCAGGACAGGGGCAAGTAACGAGCAGTACTTC
>once|TRBV19|TRBJ2-1|TRBD1
CASSPQGDEQFF
TGTGCCAGTAGTCCACAGGGGGATGAGCAGTTCTTC
>-|TRBV7-9|TRBJ2-7|TRBD1
CASSAGQGALYEQYF
TGTGCCAGCAGCGCAGGACAGGGGGCCCTCTACGAGCAGTACTTC
>-|TRBV11-2|TRBJ2-1|-
CASSLAPNEQFF
TGTGCCAGCAGCTTAGCCCCGAATGAGCAGTTCTTC
>-|TRBV4-1|TRBJ2-2|TRBD1
CASSQDFNPGQAAGELFF
TGCGCCAGCAGCCAAGATTTTAATCCGGGACAGGCGGCCGGGGAGCTGTTTTTT